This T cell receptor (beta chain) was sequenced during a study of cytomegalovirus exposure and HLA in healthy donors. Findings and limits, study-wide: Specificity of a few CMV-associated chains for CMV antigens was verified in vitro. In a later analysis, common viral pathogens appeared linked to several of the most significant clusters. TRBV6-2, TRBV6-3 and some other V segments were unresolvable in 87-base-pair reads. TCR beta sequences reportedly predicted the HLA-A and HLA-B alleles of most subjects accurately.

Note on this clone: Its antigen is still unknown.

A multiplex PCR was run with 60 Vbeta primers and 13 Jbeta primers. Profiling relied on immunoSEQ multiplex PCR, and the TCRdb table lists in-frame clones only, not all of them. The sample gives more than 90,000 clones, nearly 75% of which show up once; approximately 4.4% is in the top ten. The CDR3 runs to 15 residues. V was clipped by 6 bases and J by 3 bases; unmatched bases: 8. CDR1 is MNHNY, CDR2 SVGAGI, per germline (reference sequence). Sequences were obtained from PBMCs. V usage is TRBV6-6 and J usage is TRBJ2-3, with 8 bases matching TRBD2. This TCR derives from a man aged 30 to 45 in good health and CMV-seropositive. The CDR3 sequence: CASRIAGIGTDTQYF. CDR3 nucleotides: TGTGCCAGCAGGATAGCGGGGATAGGGACAGATACGCAGTATTTT.